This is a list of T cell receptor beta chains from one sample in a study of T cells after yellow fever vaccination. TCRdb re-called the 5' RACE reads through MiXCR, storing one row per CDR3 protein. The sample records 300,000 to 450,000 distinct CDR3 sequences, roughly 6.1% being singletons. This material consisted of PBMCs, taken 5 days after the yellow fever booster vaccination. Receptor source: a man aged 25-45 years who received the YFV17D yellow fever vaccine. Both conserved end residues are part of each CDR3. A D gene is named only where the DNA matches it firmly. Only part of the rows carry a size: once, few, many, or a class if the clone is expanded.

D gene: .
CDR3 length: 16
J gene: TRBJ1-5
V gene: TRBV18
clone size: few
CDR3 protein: CASSPPTGRSNQPQHF
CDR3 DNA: TGTGCCAGCTCACCACCCACAGGCCGTAGCAATCAGCCCCAGCATTTT

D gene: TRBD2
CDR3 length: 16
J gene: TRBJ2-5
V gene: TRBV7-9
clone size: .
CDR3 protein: CASDSWTSGNQETQYF
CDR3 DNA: TGTGCCAGCGATAGTTGGACTAGCGGGAACCAAGAGACCCAGTACTTC

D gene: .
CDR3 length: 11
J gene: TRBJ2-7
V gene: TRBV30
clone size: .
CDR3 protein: CAWSASVEQYF
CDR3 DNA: TGTGCCTGGAGTGCGTCGGTTGAGCAGTACTTC

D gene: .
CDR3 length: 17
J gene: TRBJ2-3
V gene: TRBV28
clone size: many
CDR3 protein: CASSFPKPGPGGDTQYF
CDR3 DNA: TGTGCCAGCAGTTTTCCGAAACCGGGTCCAGGAGGGGATACGCAGTATTTT

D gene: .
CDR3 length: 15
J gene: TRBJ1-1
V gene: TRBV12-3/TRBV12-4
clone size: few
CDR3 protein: CASTLDRRMNTEAFF
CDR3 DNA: TGTGCCAGCACCTTAGACCGGCGGATGAACACTGAAGCTTTCTTT

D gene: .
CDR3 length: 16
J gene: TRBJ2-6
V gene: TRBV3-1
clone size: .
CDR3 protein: CACTQETISGANVLTF
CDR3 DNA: TGTGCCTGCACCCAAGAAACTATCTCTGGGGCCAACGTCCTGACTTTC

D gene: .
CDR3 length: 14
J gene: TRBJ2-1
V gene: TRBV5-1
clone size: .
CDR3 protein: CASSPARQQGEQFF
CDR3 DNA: TGCGCCAGCAGCCCAGCAAGACAACAGGGTGAGCAGTTCTTC

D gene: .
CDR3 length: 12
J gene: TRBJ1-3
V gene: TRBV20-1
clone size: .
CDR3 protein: CSAISVGNTIYF
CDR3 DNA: TGCAGTGCTATTTCGGTTGGAAACACCATATATTTT

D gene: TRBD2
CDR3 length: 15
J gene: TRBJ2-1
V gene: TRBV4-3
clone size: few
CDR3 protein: CASSSGTHPYNEQFF
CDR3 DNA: TGCGCCAGCAGTAGCGGGACCCATCCCTACAATGAGCAGTTCTTC

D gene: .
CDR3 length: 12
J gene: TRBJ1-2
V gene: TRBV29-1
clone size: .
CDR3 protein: CSVDVGDPGYTF
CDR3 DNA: TGCAGCGTTGATGTGGGGGATCCTGGCTACACCTTC

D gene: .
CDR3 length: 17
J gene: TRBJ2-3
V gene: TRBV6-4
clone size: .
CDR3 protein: CASPLPGCGASTDTQYF
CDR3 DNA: TGTGCCAGCCCTCTACCGGGGTGCGGGGCAAGCACAGATACGCAGTATTTT

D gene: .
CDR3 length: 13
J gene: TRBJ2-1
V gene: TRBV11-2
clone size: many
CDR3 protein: CASSPRTVREQFF
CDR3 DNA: TGTGCCAGCAGCCCCCGGACTGTTCGTGAGCAGTTCTTC

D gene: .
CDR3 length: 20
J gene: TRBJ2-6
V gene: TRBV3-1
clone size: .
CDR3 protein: CASSQVLGGRARSGANVLTF
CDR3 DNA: TGTGCCAGCAGCCAAGTACTAGGTGGCCGGGCTAGGTCTGGGGCCAACGTCCTGACTTTC

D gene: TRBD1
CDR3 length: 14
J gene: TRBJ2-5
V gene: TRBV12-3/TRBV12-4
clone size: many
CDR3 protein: CASKMDRDAETQYF
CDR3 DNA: TGTGCCAGCAAAATGGACAGGGACGCAGAGACCCAGTACTTC

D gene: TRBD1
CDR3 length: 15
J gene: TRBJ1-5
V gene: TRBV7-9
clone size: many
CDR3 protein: CASSFGTGRNQPQHF
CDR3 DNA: TGTGCCAGCAGCTTTGGGACAGGGCGAAATCAGCCCCAGCATTTT

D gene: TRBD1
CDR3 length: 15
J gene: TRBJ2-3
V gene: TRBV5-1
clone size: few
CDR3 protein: CASSLWTGRTDTQYF
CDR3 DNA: TGCGCCAGCAGCTTGTGGACAGGGCGGACAGATACGCAGTATTTT

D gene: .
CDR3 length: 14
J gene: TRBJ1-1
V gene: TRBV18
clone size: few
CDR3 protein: CASSPPSQVTEAFF
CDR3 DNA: TGTGCCAGCTCACCCCCCTCCCAGGTTACTGAAGCTTTCTTT

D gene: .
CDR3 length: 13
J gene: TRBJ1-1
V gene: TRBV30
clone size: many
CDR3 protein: CASLNEANTEAFF
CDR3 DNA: TGTGCCTCCTTGAACGAAGCGAACACTGAAGCTTTCTTT

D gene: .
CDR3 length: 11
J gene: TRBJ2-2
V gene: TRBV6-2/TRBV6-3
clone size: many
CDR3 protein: CATLRGGELFF
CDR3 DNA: TGTGCCACCCTCCGAGGCGGGGAGCTGTTTTTT

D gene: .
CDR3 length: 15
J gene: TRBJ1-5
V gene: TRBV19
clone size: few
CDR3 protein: CASSSDNYSNQPQHF
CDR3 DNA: TGTGCCAGTAGTTCGGACAACTATAGCAATCAGCCCCAGCATTTT